Listed below are T cell receptor beta chains from one sample, sequenced in a study of spatial heterogeneity in lung cancer. Via MiXCR, TCRdb re-called the 5' RACE reads, giving one row per CDR3 protein. The sample includes about 78,000 distinct CDR3 sequences, around 7.8% of them seen just once. This sample comprised PBMCs, obtained at surgery. Receptor source: a male donor with early-stage non-small cell lung cancer. CDR3s include the opening cysteine and the closing phenylalanine or tryptophan. D genes are given only for firm matches. Clone sizes are given selectively: once, few, many, or a class where the clone is expanded.

>NA|TRBJ2-1|few|TRBV30
TGTGCCTGGAGTGTCGGAGGAAACAATGAGCAGTTCTTC
CAWSVGGNNEQFF
>TRBD1|TRBJ2-7|many|TRBV5-1
TGCGCCAGCAGCCTGAATCCCGGGACAGCCTACGAGCAGTACTTC
CASSLNPGTAYEQYF
>NA|TRBJ1-1|many|TRBV29-1
TGCAGCGTCCCTAGGCAGAGGGCCACTGAAGCTTTCTTT
CSVPRQRATEAFF
>TRBD2|TRBJ2-7|few|TRBV10-3
TGTGCCATCAGTGAGGCCGGGACTAGAAATTTCGAGCAGTACTTC
CAISEAGTRNFEQYF
>NA|TRBJ2-5|many|TRBV12-3/TRBV12-4
TGTGCCAGCAGGGGGGACAAAGAGACCCAGTACTTC
CASRGDKETQYF
>NA|TRBJ2-7|many|TRBV5-1
TGCGCCAGCAATTCGGTAGATAGTAACGAGCAGTACTTC
CASNSVDSNEQYF
>NA|TRBJ2-7|many|TRBV5-6
TGTGCCAGCAGCTTTGGACCGGGCGATTCCGAGCAGTACTTC
CASSFGPGDSEQYF
>NA|TRBJ2-7|many|TRBV3-1
TGTGCCAGCAGCTCGAGGGGCGTAGAGCAGTACTTC
CASSSRGVEQYF
>NA|TRBJ2-2|many|TRBV5-1
TGCGCCAGCAGCTTGCGGAACACCGGGGAGCTGTTTTTT
CASSLRNTGELFF
>TRBD2|TRBJ2-1|few|TRBV19
TGTGCCAGTAGGGGACTAGATAACAATGAGCAGTTCTTC
CASRGLDNNEQFF
>TRBD1|TRBJ1-2|NA|TRBV18
TGTGCCAGCTCACTCGGGACAGGGTCTAACTATGGCTACACCTTC
CASSLGTGSNYGYTF
>TRBD2|TRBJ2-5|many|TRBV5-1
TGCGCCAGCAGCTTGGCACTAGCGGGAGGCGAGACCCAGTACTTC
CASSLALAGGETQYF
>TRBD2|TRBJ2-3|few|TRBV7-9
TGTGCCAGCAGCTTAGCGACGGGAGGGCCCGACACGCAGTATTTT
CASSLATGGPDTQYF
>NA|TRBJ1-3|many|TRBV6-6
TGTGCCAGCAGACCCAGCTCTGGAAACACCATATATTTT
CASRPSSGNTIYF
>NA|TRBJ1-3|few|TRBV7-9
TGTGCCAGCAGCTTAGACCTCTCTGGAAACACCATATATTTT
CASSLDLSGNTIYF
>NA|TRBJ2-3|many|TRBV10-3
TGTGCCATCAGTGAGTCGCCAGGCCACGGATCTACGCAGTATTTT
CAISESPGHGSTQYF
>TRBD2|TRBJ2-1|many|TRBV7-2
TGTGCCAGCAGCTCAAGCGGACTAGCGGGAGGGTCTACGGTCTTC
CASSSSGLAGGSTVF
>TRBD1|TRBJ1-1|many|TRBV5-1
TGCGCCAGCAGCTGGGGACAGGGGGGGACCACTGAAGCTTTCTTT
CASSWGQGGTTEAFF
>NA|TRBJ1-1|few|TRBV9
TGTGCCAGCAGCGTAGGAATGGGGACAATCCCGCCGAATACTGAAGCTTTCTTT
CASSVGMGTIPPNTEAFF
>NA|TRBJ1-1|many|TRBV5-1
TGCGCCAGCAGTGCCGGGACTGAGGCTTTCTTT
CASSAGTEAFF
>NA|TRBJ1-3|few|TRBV15
TGTGCCACCAGTCGTGGAAACACCATATATTTT
CATSRGNTIYF
>TRBD2|TRBJ2-1|many|TRBV6-2/TRBV6-3
TGTGCCAGCAGTTACCCGGGACTAGCGTCTGGCCCGGGCAATGAGCAGTTCTTC
CASSYPGLASGPGNEQFF
>NA|TRBJ1-5|few|TRBV20-1
TGCAGTGCTAGAAGCAGGGAGAATCAGCCCCAGCATTTT
CSARSRENQPQHF
>NA|TRBJ2-6|medium-sized|TRBV15
TGTGCCACCAGCAGACCCCCCTCTGGGGCCAACGTCCTGACTTTC
CATSRPPSGANVLTF
>TRBD2|TRBJ2-3|few|TRBV18
TGTGCCAGCTCACCGTGGGTGCGGGGGAGCTCTAGCACAGATACGCAGTATTTT
CASSPWVRGSSSTDTQYF
>NA|TRBJ2-2|many|TRBV6-5
TGTGCCAGCAGTCGGGGGACCGCCGGGGAGCTGTTTTTT
CASSRGTAGELFF
>TRBD2|TRBJ2-3|few|TRBV19
TGTGCCAGTAGTATGGGACTAGCGGGATTGGCAGATACGCAGTATTTT
CASSMGLAGLADTQYF
>NA|TRBJ2-7|many|TRBV10-3
TGTGCCATCTCTGGGGCGAACGAGCAGTACTTC
CAISGANEQYF
>TRBD2|TRBJ2-7|few|TRBV7-8
TGTGCCAGCAGCTGGACTAGCGGTAGTGGCGAGCAGTACTTC
CASSWTSGSGEQYF
>NA|TRBJ2-5|few|TRBV27
TGTGCCAGCAGTTTAAGGGGGGGCCTGGAGACCCAGTACTTC
CASSLRGGLETQYF
>TRBD1|TRBJ2-7|NA|TRBV19
TGTGCCAGTACCCCTCCGGATAGGACAGGGGGCGGCGAGCAGTACTTC
CASTPPDRTGGGEQYF
>TRBD1|TRBJ2-1|few|TRBV20-1
TGCAGTGCGGACGACAGGGCGGAGAATGAGCAGTTCTTC
CSADDRAENEQFF
>TRBD1|TRBJ1-2|many|TRBV10-3
TGTGCCATCAGTGAGTCGGCAGGGGGCAACTATGGCTACACCTTC
CAISESAGGNYGYTF
>NA|TRBJ2-7|NA|TRBV4-3
TGCGCCAGCAGCCAGGGAGGGACATCCTACGAGCAGTACTTC
CASSQGGTSYEQYF
>TRBD1|TRBJ2-3|NA|TRBV10-1
TGCGCCAGCAGTGGAAGGACAGGCTCTACAGATACGCAGTATTTT
CASSGRTGSTDTQYF
>NA|TRBJ1-1|many|TRBV5-1
TGCGCCAGCAGCTCCCGGATAGGAGGGACTAACACTGAAGCTTTCTTT
CASSSRIGGTNTEAFF
>TRBD2|TRBJ2-7|few|TRBV20-1
TGCAGTGCTAGAGCGCTGACTAGCGGGCCCTACGAGCAGTACTTC
CSARALTSGPYEQYF
>NA|TRBJ2-2|NA|TRBV7-2
TGTGCCAGCAGCCTCGGCCGGGGACCAGCTGGCACCGGGGAGCTGTTTTTT
CASSLGRGPAGTGELFF
>NA|TRBJ1-4|NA|TRBV18
TGTGCCAGCTCACCGGGCGGACGGGATGAAAAACTGTTTTTT
CASSPGGRDEKLFF
>TRBD1|TRBJ2-7|many|TRBV27
TGTGCCAGCAGTCCCCGGGACAGGGGGCGCACCGAGCAGTACTTC
CASSPRDRGRTEQYF
>NA|TRBJ1-1|NA|TRBV6-5
TGTGCCAGCAGTTACTCGATTGGGGCAGGGAACACTGAAGCTTTCTTT
CASSYSIGAGNTEAFF
>TRBD1|TRBJ2-1|few|TRBV12-3/TRBV12-4
TGTGCCAGCACCCAGGGACAGGCTACGAGTGAGCAGTTCTTC
CASTQGQATSEQFF
>NA|TRBJ2-5|few|TRBV6-5
TGTGCCAGCGCCCTTAGGGCCCGTGGAACGGGGACCCAGTACTTC
CASALRARGTGTQYF
>NA|TRBJ1-1|few|TRBV7-9
TGTGCCAGCAGCCGAACAACAGAGAACACTGAAGCTTTCTTT
CASSRTTENTEAFF
>NA|TRBJ2-7|many|TRBV20-1
TGCAGTGCTAGAGATCGGGCCTACGAGCAGTACTTC
CSARDRAYEQYF
>TRBD1|TRBJ1-4|many|TRBV19
TGTGCCAGTACTCCGACAGGGGGCCCATCTAATGAAAAACTGTTTTTT
CASTPTGGPSNEKLFF
>NA|TRBJ1-5|few|TRBV12-3/TRBV12-4
TGTGCCAGCAGTTTATCAGGGAACAATCAGCCCCAGCATTTT
CASSLSGNNQPQHF
>NA|TRBJ1-1|many|TRBV10-3
TGTGCCATCAGTGACAGGGGGAACACTGAAGCTTTCTTT
CAISDRGNTEAFF
>NA|TRBJ2-3|many|TRBV9
TGTGCCAGCAGCGTAGGAGCTAGCACAGATACGCAGTATTTT
CASSVGASTDTQYF
>NA|TRBJ2-2|many|TRBV5-4
TGTGCCAGCACCCGCTTATGGGGGCGCGGCACCGGGGAGCTGTTTTTT
CASTRLWGRGTGELFF
>NA|TRBJ2-5|NA|TRBV7-9
TGTGCCAGCAGCTTCGGGGGAGCGCCGCAAGAGACCCAGTACTTC
CASSFGGAPQETQYF
>NA|TRBJ2-1|many|TRBV5-1
TGCGCCAGCAGCTTGGGGGACGGGGATGAGCAGTTCTTC
CASSLGDGDEQFF
>NA|TRBJ2-2|NA|TRBV12-3/TRBV12-4
TGTGCCAGCAGCCCGGACGGGAACACCGGGGAGCTGTTTTTT
CASSPDGNTGELFF
>TRBD1|TRBJ1-4|many|TRBV11-2
TGTGCCAGCAGCTTAGCGACAGGGAGGGACGAAAAACTGTTTTTT
CASSLATGRDEKLFF
>TRBD1|TRBJ1-5|NA|TRBV5-8
TGTGCCAGCAGCCTCGACAGGGGATCAAGATCTCAGCCCCAGCATTTT
CASSLDRGSRSQPQHF
>NA|TRBJ2-1|few|TRBV12-3/TRBV12-4
TGTGCCAGTTACCGCGCAGGGTCAAGGTACAATGAGCAGTTCTTC
CASYRAGSRYNEQFF
>NA|TRBJ2-5|many|TRBV9
TGTGCCAGCAGCGCTCTCCGGGGTCTGGGCCAAGGAGAGACCCAGTACTTC
CASSALRGLGQGETQYF
>TRBD2|TRBJ2-5|NA|TRBV10-3
TGTGCCATCAGTCCAGCGGGAGGGCCGGAGACCCAGTACTTC
CAISPAGGPETQYF